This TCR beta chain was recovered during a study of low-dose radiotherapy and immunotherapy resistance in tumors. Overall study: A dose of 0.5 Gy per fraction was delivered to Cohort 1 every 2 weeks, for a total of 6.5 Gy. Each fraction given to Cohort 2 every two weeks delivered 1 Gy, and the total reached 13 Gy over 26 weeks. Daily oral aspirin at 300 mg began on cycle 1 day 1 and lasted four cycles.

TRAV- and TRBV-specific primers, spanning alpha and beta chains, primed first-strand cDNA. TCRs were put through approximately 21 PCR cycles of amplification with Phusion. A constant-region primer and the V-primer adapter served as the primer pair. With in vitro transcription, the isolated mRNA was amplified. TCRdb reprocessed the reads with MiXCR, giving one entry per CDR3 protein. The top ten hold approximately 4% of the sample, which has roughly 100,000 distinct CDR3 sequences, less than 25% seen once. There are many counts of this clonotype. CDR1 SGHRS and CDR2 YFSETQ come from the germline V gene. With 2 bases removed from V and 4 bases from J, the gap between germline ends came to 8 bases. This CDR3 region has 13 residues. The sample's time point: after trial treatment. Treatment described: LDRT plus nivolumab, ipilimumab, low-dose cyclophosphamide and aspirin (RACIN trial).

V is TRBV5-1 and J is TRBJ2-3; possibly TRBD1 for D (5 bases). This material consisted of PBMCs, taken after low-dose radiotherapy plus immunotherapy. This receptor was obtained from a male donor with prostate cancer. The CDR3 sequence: CASSLRGPDTQYF. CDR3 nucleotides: TGCGCCAGCAGCTTAAGGGGCCCAGATACGCAGTATTTT.